This T cell receptor beta chain comes out of a study of cytomegalovirus exposure and HLA in healthy donors. Study-wide context: Falling in the Caucasian-associated ancestry cluster were about 82% of 300 to 500 genotyped donors.

A word on this clone: Antigen: not known.

Study observations and caveats: Altogether, more than 150 TCR beta chains were recorded as cytomegalovirus-associated. V- and J-gene trimming in TCR beta was tied to a missense DCLRE1C variant by an analysis performed later.

Germline V gives CDR1 SGHTA, CDR2 FQGNSA. CDR3 length: 12 residues. Trimming left V 6 bases short and J 4 bases short, with 9 bases between. With 60 Vbeta and 13 Jbeta primers, the PCR was carried out. Method: immunoSEQ multiplex PCR; TCRdb's copy keeps in-frame clones and lacks some. The table lists roughly 120,000 clones, over 60% of them singletons, with 2.7% in the top ten. The chain uses TRBV7-2 and TRBJ1-1; the D gene is possibly TRBD1 (5 bases). The TCR sequence derives from a woman in her thirties or forties in good health and CMV-seropositive. The sequencing sample was made of PBMCs. CDR3 nucleotide sequence: TGTGCCAGCAGGCGGGGCGGCACTGAAGCTTTCTTT. Translated, it gives CASRRGGTEAFF.